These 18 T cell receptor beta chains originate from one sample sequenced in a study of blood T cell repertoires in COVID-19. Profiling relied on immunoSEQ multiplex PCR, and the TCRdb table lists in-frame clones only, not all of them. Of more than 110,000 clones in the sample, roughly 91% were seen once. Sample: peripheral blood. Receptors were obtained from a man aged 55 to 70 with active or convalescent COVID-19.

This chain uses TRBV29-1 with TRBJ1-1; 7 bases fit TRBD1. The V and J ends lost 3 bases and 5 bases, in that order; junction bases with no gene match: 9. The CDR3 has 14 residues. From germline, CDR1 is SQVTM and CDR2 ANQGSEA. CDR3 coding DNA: TGCAGCGTTGACCCAACAGGGGCGAAGACTGAAGCTTTCTTT. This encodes CSVDPTGAKTEAFF.

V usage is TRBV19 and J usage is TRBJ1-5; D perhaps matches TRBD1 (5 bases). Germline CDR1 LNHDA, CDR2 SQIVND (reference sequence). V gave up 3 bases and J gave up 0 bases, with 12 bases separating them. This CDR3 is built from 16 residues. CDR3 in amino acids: CASSMRTSSSNQPQHF. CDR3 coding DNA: TGTGCCAGTAGTATGCGGACATCATCTAGCAATCAGCCCCAGCATTTT.

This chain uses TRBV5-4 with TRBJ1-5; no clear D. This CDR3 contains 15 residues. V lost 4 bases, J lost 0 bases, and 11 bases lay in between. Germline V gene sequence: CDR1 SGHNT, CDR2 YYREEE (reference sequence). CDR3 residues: CASSTAGDSNQPQHF. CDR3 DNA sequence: TGTGCCAGCAGCACCGCGGGAGATAGCAATCAGCCCCAGCATTTT.

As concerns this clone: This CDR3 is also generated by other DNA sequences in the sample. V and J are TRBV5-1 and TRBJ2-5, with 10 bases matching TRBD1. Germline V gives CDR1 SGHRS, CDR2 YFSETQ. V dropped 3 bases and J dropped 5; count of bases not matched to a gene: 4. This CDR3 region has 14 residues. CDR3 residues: CASSSGQGGETQYF. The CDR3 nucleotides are TGCGCCAGCAGCTCCGGACAGGGGGGGGAGACCCAGTACTTC.

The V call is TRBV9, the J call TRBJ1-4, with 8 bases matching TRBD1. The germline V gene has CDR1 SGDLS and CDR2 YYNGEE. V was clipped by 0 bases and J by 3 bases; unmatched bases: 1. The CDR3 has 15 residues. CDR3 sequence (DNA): TGTGCCAGCAGCGTAGAGGACAGGGCTAATGAAAAACTGTTTTTT. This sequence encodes CASSVEDRANEKLFF.

The CDR3 spells CASSFSTDTQYF. The DNA for the CDR3 is TGTGCCAGCAGCTTCTCCACAGATACGCAGTATTTT. This sequence joins TRBV7-2 and TRBJ2-3; D uncertain. V was clipped by 3 bases and J by 2 bases, with 3 bases between them. The CDR3 spans 12 residues. The germline V gene encodes CDR1 SGHTA and CDR2 FQGNSA.

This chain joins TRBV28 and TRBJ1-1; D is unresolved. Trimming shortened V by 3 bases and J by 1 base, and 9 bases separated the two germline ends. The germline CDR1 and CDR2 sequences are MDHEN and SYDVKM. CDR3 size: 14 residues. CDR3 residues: CASSFVQSNTEAFF. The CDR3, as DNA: TGTGCCAGCAGTTTTGTACAGTCGAACACTGAAGCTTTCTTT.

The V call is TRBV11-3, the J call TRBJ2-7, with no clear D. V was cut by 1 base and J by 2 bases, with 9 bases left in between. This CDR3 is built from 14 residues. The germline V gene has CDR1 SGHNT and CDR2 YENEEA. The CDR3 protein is CASSLGHITYEQYF. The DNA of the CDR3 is TGTGCCAGCAGCTTAGGACACATCACCTACGAGCAGTACTTC.

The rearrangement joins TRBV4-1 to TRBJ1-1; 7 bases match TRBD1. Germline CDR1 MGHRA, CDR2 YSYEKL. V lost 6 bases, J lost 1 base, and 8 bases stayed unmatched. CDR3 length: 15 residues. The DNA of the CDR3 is TGCGCCAGCAGAAACAGGGGTTGGGGGAACACTGAAGCTTTCTTT. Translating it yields CASRNRGWGNTEAFF.

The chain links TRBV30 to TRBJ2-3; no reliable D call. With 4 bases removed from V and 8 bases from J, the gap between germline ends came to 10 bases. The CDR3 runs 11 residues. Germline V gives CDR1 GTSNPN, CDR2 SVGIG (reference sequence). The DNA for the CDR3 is TGTGCCTGGATGGCCTTTGGTACGCAGTATTTT. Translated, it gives CAWMAFGTQYF.

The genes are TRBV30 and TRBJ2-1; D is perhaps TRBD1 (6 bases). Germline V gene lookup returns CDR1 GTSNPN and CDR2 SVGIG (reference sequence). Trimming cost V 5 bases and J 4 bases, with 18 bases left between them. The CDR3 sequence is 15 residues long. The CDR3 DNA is TGTGCCTGGTCTTCACAGGGAATGGGGTACAATGAGCAGTTCTTC. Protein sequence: CAWSSQGMGYNEQFF.

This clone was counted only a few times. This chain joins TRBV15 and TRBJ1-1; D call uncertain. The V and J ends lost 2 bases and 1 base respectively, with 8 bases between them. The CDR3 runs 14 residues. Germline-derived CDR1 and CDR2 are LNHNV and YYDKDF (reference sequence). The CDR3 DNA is TGTGCCACCAGCAGACAGGCTTCGAACACTGAAGCTTTCTTT. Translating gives CATSRQASNTEAFF.

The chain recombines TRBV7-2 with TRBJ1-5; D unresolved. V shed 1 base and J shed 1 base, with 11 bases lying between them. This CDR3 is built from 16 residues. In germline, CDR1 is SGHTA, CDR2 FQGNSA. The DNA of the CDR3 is TGTGCCAGCAGCTTAGGGTCGGGTAAGAGCAATCAGCCCCAGCATTTT. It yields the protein CASSLGSGKSNQPQHF.

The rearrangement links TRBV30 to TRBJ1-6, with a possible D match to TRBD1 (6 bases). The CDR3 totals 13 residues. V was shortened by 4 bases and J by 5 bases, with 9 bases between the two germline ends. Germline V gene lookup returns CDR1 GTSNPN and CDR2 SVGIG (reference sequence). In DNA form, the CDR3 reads TGTGCCTGGACTTGGACAGATAATTCACCCCTCCACTTT. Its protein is CAWTWTDNSPLHF.

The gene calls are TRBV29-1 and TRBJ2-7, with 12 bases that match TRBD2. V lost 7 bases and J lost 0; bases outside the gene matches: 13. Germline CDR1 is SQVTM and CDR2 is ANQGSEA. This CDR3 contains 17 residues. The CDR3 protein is CSALTSGRGLPSYEQYF. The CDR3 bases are TGCAGCGCTTTGACTAGCGGGAGAGGTCTCCCCTCCTACGAGCAGTACTTC.

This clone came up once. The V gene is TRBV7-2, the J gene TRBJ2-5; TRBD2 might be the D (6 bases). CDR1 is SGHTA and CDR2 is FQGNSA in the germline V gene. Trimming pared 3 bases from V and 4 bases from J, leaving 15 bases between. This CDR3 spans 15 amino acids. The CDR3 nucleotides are TGTGCCAGCAGCTTTCAAGGAGGGACCAGAGAGACCCAGTACTTC. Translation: CASSFQGGTRETQYF.

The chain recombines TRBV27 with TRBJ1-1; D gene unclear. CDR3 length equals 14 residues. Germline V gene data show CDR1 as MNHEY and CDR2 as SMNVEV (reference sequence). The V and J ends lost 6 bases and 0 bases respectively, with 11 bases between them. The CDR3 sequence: CASREAIMNTEAFF. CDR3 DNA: TGTGCCAGCAGGGAGGCAATTATGAACACTGAAGCTTTCTTT.

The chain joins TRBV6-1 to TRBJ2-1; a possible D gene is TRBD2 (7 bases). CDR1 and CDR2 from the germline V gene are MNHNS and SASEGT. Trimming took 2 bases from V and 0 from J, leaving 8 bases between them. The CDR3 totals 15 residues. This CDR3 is CASSERGGSYNEQFF. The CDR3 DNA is TGTGCCAGCAGTGAAAGGGGGGGCTCCTACAATGAGCAGTTCTTC.